Each of the 13 T cell receptor beta chains below was sequenced from the same sample in a study of blood T cell repertoires in COVID-19 (dated by TCRdb to 2020 to 2022). Libraries were constructed by the immunoSEQ multiplex PCR assay. This is the immuneACCESS table as TCRdb keeps it, with only in-frame sequences that have V and J called. A part of the clones is gone; compared with another copy, unresolved V genes explain less than half, and the rest is unexplained. The sample table contains fewer than 450,000 clones; only one count was recorded for roughly 90% of them. The biggest ten clones account for around 1.9% of the sample. Input material: PBMCs or T cells enriched from blood (not recorded which). These receptors all come from a woman between 40 and 55 years old with acute COVID-19.

The V gene is TRBV11-2, the J gene TRBJ1-2, with 10 bases identical to TRBD1. With V trimmed by 1 base and J by 5 bases, 1 base remained unmatched. Germline loops: CDR1 SGHAT, CDR2 FQNNGV. The CDR3 spans 14 residues. The CDR3 DNA reads TGTGCCAGCAGCTTAGGACAGGGGGCTTATGGCTACACCTTC. Translation: CASSLGQGAYGYTF.

The J gene is TRBJ2-7, the V gene TRBV19; 10 bases agree with TRBD2. The CDR3 spans 16 residues. J was trimmed by 7 bases and V by 4 bases; bases with no gene match: 13. Germline V gene data show CDR1 as LNHDA and CDR2 as SQIVND (reference sequence). In DNA form, the CDR3 reads TGTGCCAGTAGTACCACTACTCTAGCGGGGGCGTCTGAGCAGTACTTC. Its translation: CASSTTTLAGASEQYF.

The chain combines TRBV6-5 with TRBJ1-3; D not resolved. V was trimmed by 7 bases and J by 0 bases, leaving 10 bases between them. This CDR3 is 14 amino acids long. Germline V lookup: CDR1 MNHEY, CDR2 SVGAGI. The chain's CDR3 is CASIDSGSGNTIYF. In DNA form, the CDR3 reads TGTGCCAGCATCGACTCCGGCTCTGGAAACACCATATATTTT.

This rearrangement joins TRBV4-2 to TRBJ2-1, with TRBD1 matching 11 bases. Per the germline V gene, CDR1 is LGHNA and CDR2 is YNFKEQ. The ends lost 1 base at V and 9 bases at J; junction bases unmatched: 8. The CDR3 is 16 residues long. CDR3 sequence: CASSQGWTGGFGEQFF. Written as DNA, the CDR3 is TGTGCCAGCAGCCAAGGTTGGACAGGGGGCTTCGGTGAGCAGTTCTTC.

The CDR3: CASSLDSLDQPQHF. For the CDR3, the DNA is TGCGCCAGCAGCTTGGACAGCTTAGATCAGCCCCAGCATTTT. The chain links TRBV5-1 to TRBJ1-5; D remains ambiguous. The CDR3 has 14 amino acids. Trimming stripped 0 bases from V and 5 bases from J, with 9 bases between. In germline, CDR1 is SGHRS, CDR2 YFSETQ.

The chain carries TRBV15 and TRBJ2-7; 10 nucleotides align to TRBD1. The V gene's germline CDR1 is LNHNV and CDR2 YYDKDF (reference sequence). Trimming cost V 4 bases and J 5 bases; bases outside gene matches: 8. CDR3 size: 15 residues. The CDR3 region has the DNA TGTGCCACCAGCATATCCGGGACAGGGGCTAACGAGCAGTACTTC. Encoded protein: CATSISGTGANEQYF.

V and J are TRBV19 and TRBJ1-1; D ambiguous. Germline V gene sequence: CDR1 LNHDA, CDR2 SQIVND (reference sequence). V was pared by 1 base and J by 5 bases, with 14 bases between. CDR3 size: 15 residues. The CDR3 coding sequence is TGTGCCAGTAGTATAGCCGGGTCTTTAAGGACTGAAGCTTTCTTT. Translation: CASSIAGSLRTEAFF.

The chain employs TRBV4-2 and TRBJ1-2; TRBD1 agrees at 7 bases. The V gene's germline CDR1 is LGHNA and CDR2 YNFKEQ. The CDR3 length is 18 residues. V gave up 1 base and J gave up 2 bases; unmatched junction bases: 13. The CDR3 DNA is TGTGCCAGCAGCCAAGTCTCCCGAAGGGACAGCTCCAACTATGGCTACACCTTC. Amino acids: CASSQVSRRDSSNYGYTF.

CDR3 sequence reads: CASSLEERGEKLFF. As DNA, the CDR3 is TGTGCCAGCAGTTTAGAAGAAAGGGGTGAAAAACTGTTTTTT. V usage is TRBV6-2 or TRBV6-3 and J usage is TRBJ1-4, with a weak D call TRBD1 (5 bases). The germline V and J ends were trimmed by 4 bases and 7 bases, with 13 bases remaining between them. This CDR3 is 14 amino acids long. From germline, CDR1 is MNHEY and CDR2 SVGEGT.

V is TRBV5-6 and J is TRBJ1-3; 7 bases are a match to TRBD1. In germline, CDR1 is SGHDT, CDR2 YYEEEE. The J segment lost 2 bases and the V segment lost 2 bases, leaving 4 bases of the junction unmatched. The CDR3 has 15 residues. The CDR3 protein is CASSLDRVPGNTIYF. CDR3 DNA: TGTGCCAGCAGCTTAGACAGGGTACCTGGAAACACCATATATTTT.

This sequence joins TRBV5-1 and TRBJ1-1; D is perhaps TRBD1 (5 bases). CDR1 and CDR2 (germline): SGHRS, YFSETQ. The CDR3 contains 13 residues. V gave up 4 bases and J gave up 5 bases, with 12 bases separating them. The DNA for the CDR3 is TGCGCCAGCAGCCCGGGGGGGTATACTGAAGCTTTCTTT. Residues: CASSPGGYTEAFF.

This clone was found once. The chain has TRBV27 and TRBJ2-7; 7 bases map to TRBD2. The germline CDR1 and CDR2 sequences are MNHEY and SMNVEV (reference sequence). This CDR3 comprises 14 residues. V lost 2 bases, J lost 6 bases, and 7 bases stayed unmatched. The CDR3 sequence: CASSLGPAGREQYF. The CDR3, as DNA: TGTGCCAGCAGTTTAGGTCCAGCGGGACGCGAGCAGTACTTC.

This chain connects TRBV6-5 to TRBJ2-7; D perhaps matches TRBD1 (6 bases). Germline V lookup: CDR1 MNHEY, CDR2 SVGAGI. With 6 bases removed from V and 2 bases from J, the gap between germline ends came to 8 bases. The CDR3 has 12 residues. The CDR3 reads CASSGQPYEQYF. In DNA form, the CDR3 reads TGTGCCAGCAGCGGACAGCCCTACGAGCAGTACTTC.